This is a list of T cell receptor beta chains from one sample in a study of beta chain features in type 1 diabetes. TCRdb's copy holds only in-frame clones and misses some; the assay was immunoSEQ multiplex PCR. The table has around 250,000 clones, roughly an eighth seen once. Sequencing was performed on naive CD4+ T cells from blood. The receptors derive from a man aged 25 to 45 with type 1 diabetes. Each CDR3 is given with its conserved first and last residue. The D gene is left open where the match is weak. Clone size is shown for a subset of rows, as once, few, many or a class of expanded clone.

v_gene: TRBV13; j_gene: TRBJ2-1; d_gene: -; abundance: once; CDR3nt: TGTGCCAGCAGCTTAAGCTTAGGGGGGAGGGGGGCTTTGGATGAGCAGTTCTTC; CDR3aa: CASSLSLGGRGALDEQFF
v_gene: TRBV7-2; j_gene: TRBJ2-7; d_gene: -; abundance: -; CDR3nt: TGTGCCAGCAGCTTAGCCGGGAGCGGATCCTACGAGCAGTACTTC; CDR3aa: CASSLAGSGSYEQYF
v_gene: TRBV2; j_gene: TRBJ1-1; d_gene: TRBD1; abundance: few; CDR3nt: TGTGCCAGCACCCGGGACAGGGGACAGAACACTGAAGCTTTCTTT; CDR3aa: CASTRDRGQNTEAFF
v_gene: TRBV7-2; j_gene: TRBJ2-1; d_gene: TRBD2; abundance: -; CDR3nt: TGTGCCAGCAGCCCTGACGGGACTAGCGGGAGGATTGGGGAGCAGTTCTTC; CDR3aa: CASSPDGTSGRIGEQFF
v_gene: TRBV6-5; j_gene: TRBJ1-1; d_gene: -; abundance: -; CDR3nt: TGTGCCAGCAGCCAGGGCACTGAAGCTTTCTTT; CDR3aa: CASSQGTEAFF
v_gene: TRBV30; j_gene: TRBJ1-2; d_gene: -; abundance: -; CDR3nt: TGTGCCTGGTCTCGAGCAGCAGGCTCTAACTATGGCTACACCTTC; CDR3aa: CAWSRAAGSNYGYTF
v_gene: TRBV29-1; j_gene: TRBJ1-4; d_gene: TRBD1; abundance: -; CDR3nt: TGCAGCGCCGCGGACAGGGGGCACGAAAAACTGTTTTTT; CDR3aa: CSAADRGHEKLFF
v_gene: TRBV19; j_gene: TRBJ2-2; d_gene: TRBD2; abundance: -; CDR3nt: TGTGCCAGTAGTGACGGAGCGGGAGTCCCCGGGGAGCTGTTTTTT; CDR3aa: CASSDGAGVPGELFF
v_gene: TRBV18; j_gene: TRBJ1-5; d_gene: -; abundance: -; CDR3nt: TGTGCCAGCTCCCCTCAGGCTAATCAGCCCCAGCATTTT; CDR3aa: CASSPQANQPQHF
v_gene: TRBV7-9; j_gene: TRBJ2-7; d_gene: TRBD1; abundance: -; CDR3nt: TGTGCCAGCAGTGTGGGGGACAGGGATCGGGTGGAGCAGTACTTC; CDR3aa: CASSVGDRDRVEQYF
v_gene: TRBV15; j_gene: TRBJ2-3; d_gene: TRBD2; abundance: -; CDR3nt: TGTGCCACCCGATCGACTATGGGGGGGTGGCTTAGCACAGATACGCAGTATTTT; CDR3aa: CATRSTMGGWLSTDTQYF
v_gene: TRBV6-5; j_gene: TRBJ1-1; d_gene: -; abundance: -; CDR3nt: TGTGCCAGCAGTTACTCGACAAGCCGCAACACTGAAGCTTTCTTT; CDR3aa: CASSYSTSRNTEAFF
v_gene: TRBV28; j_gene: TRBJ2-7; d_gene: -; abundance: -; CDR3nt: TGTGCCAGCAGTTTTATGAGTTACGAGCAGTACTTC; CDR3aa: CASSFMSYEQYF
v_gene: TRBV7-2; j_gene: TRBJ1-5; d_gene: TRBD1; abundance: -; CDR3nt: TGTGCCAGCAGCTTTTTTAGCACAGGGGGCGAGGATCAGCCCCAGCATTTT; CDR3aa: CASSFFSTGGEDQPQHF
v_gene: TRBV7-2; j_gene: TRBJ1-4; d_gene: -; abundance: -; CDR3nt: TGTGCCAGCAGCTTTTATGTACAGGATAATGAAAAACTGTTTTTT; CDR3aa: CASSFYVQDNEKLFF
v_gene: TRBV28; j_gene: TRBJ2-1; d_gene: -; abundance: -; CDR3nt: TGTGCCAGCAGTCTAGGTAATGAGCAGTTCTTC; CDR3aa: CASSLGNEQFF
v_gene: TRBV2; j_gene: TRBJ2-3; d_gene: -; abundance: -; CDR3nt: TGTGCCAGCAGTGAACTTTCAGGGACTGTAGATACGCAGTATTTT; CDR3aa: CASSELSGTVDTQYF
v_gene: TRBV15; j_gene: TRBJ2-5; d_gene: -; abundance: few; CDR3nt: TGTGCCACCAGCAGAGCCGAAGAGACCCAGTACTTC; CDR3aa: CATSRAEETQYF
v_gene: TRBV18; j_gene: TRBJ1-5; d_gene: TRBD1; abundance: -; CDR3nt: TGTGCCAGCTCACAAACAGGGGGGGGGAATCAGCCCCAGCATTTT; CDR3aa: CASSQTGGGNQPQHF
v_gene: TRBV2; j_gene: TRBJ1-6; d_gene: -; abundance: -; CDR3nt: TGTGCCAGCAGTCTCAGGGGAGAGAGGAATTCACCCCTCCACTTT; CDR3aa: CASSLRGERNSPLHF
v_gene: TRBV15; j_gene: TRBJ1-1; d_gene: TRBD1; abundance: few; CDR3nt: TGTGCCACCAGCACGACCGGGACAGCGAACACTGAAGCTTTCTTT; CDR3aa: CATSTTGTANTEAFF
v_gene: TRBV6-5; j_gene: TRBJ2-6; d_gene: -; abundance: -; CDR3nt: TGTGCCAGCAGCCCTAACCTCTCTGGGGCCAACGTCCTGACTTTC; CDR3aa: CASSPNLSGANVLTF
v_gene: TRBV5-1; j_gene: TRBJ2-2; d_gene: -; abundance: -; CDR3nt: TGCGCCAGCACATGGGACACAATAGACACCGGGGAGCTGTTTTTT; CDR3aa: CASTWDTIDTGELFF
v_gene: TRBV13; j_gene: TRBJ1-5; d_gene: -; abundance: few; CDR3nt: TGTGCCAGCACCCGCCAGGGCCAGCCCCAGCATTTT; CDR3aa: CASTRQGQPQHF
v_gene: TRBV25-1; j_gene: TRBJ2-1; d_gene: TRBD2; abundance: few; CDR3nt: TGTGCCAGCAGTGTTCCGGGACTAGCGGGAGGGCAACAGTTCTTC; CDR3aa: CASSVPGLAGGQQFF
v_gene: TRBV5-4; j_gene: TRBJ2-2; d_gene: -; abundance: -; CDR3nt: TGTGCCAGCAGCTCGCGGGACTCCCGATCGAGGACCGGGGAGCTGTTTTTT; CDR3aa: CASSSRDSRSRTGELFF
v_gene: TRBV7-2; j_gene: TRBJ1-1; d_gene: -; abundance: -; CDR3nt: TGTGCCAGCAGCACTCAACAGGACACTGAAGCTTTCTTT; CDR3aa: CASSTQQDTEAFF
v_gene: TRBV18; j_gene: TRBJ1-5; d_gene: -; abundance: -; CDR3nt: TGTGCCAGCTCACCAGGGGAGAATCAGCCCCAGCATTTT; CDR3aa: CASSPGENQPQHF
v_gene: TRBV15; j_gene: TRBJ2-1; d_gene: TRBD1; abundance: -; CDR3nt: TGTGCCACCAGCCCAAACAGGGGCAGCTCCTACAATGAGCAGTTCTTC; CDR3aa: CATSPNRGSSYNEQFF
v_gene: TRBV25-1; j_gene: TRBJ2-1; d_gene: -; abundance: -; CDR3nt: TGTGCCAGCAGTGACCTCAGGGTTTTTGAGCAGTTCTTC; CDR3aa: CASSDLRVFEQFF
v_gene: TRBV7-9; j_gene: TRBJ2-1; d_gene: TRBD2; abundance: few; CDR3nt: TGTGCCAGCAGCAAACTGGCGGGAGTCAATGAGCAGTTCTTC; CDR3aa: CASSKLAGVNEQFF
v_gene: TRBV25-1; j_gene: TRBJ1-1; d_gene: -; abundance: few; CDR3nt: TGTGCCAGCAGTGAATTGGGGACGGAGGGCAGAGGGGCTTTCTTT; CDR3aa: CASSELGTEGRGAFF
v_gene: TRBV5-1; j_gene: TRBJ2-5; d_gene: TRBD2; abundance: few; CDR3nt: TGCGCCAGCAGCTTGAAGGCTAGCGGGAAAGGGGAGACCCAGTACTTC; CDR3aa: CASSLKASGKGETQYF
v_gene: TRBV25-1; j_gene: TRBJ2-1; d_gene: -; abundance: few; CDR3nt: TGTGCCACCGCAGTCCTCGGGAACGCTCCCGCGGGGCAGTTCTTC; CDR3aa: CATAVLGNAPAGQFF
v_gene: TRBV28; j_gene: TRBJ1-5; d_gene: TRBD1; abundance: -; CDR3nt: TGTGCCAGCAGTTTAGCGGGACAGTGGAATCAGCCCCAGCATTTT; CDR3aa: CASSLAGQWNQPQHF
v_gene: TRBV5-1; j_gene: TRBJ2-1; d_gene: TRBD2; abundance: few; CDR3nt: TGCGCCAGCAGCCCCCAGCGGGAAGGCAATGAGCAGTTCTTC; CDR3aa: CASSPQREGNEQFF
v_gene: TRBV6-5; j_gene: TRBJ2-7; d_gene: TRBD1; abundance: few; CDR3nt: TGTGCCAGCAGTCGACAGGGACCGGGCTACGAGCAGTACTTC; CDR3aa: CASSRQGPGYEQYF
v_gene: TRBV18; j_gene: TRBJ2-5; d_gene: TRBD2; abundance: few; CDR3nt: TGTGCCAGCTCGCCCCTAGCGGGATCAGAGACCCAGTACTTC; CDR3aa: CASSPLAGSETQYF
v_gene: TRBV6-5; j_gene: TRBJ2-7; d_gene: TRBD1; abundance: few; CDR3nt: TGTGCCAGCAGACCCAGGACAGGGGGCTCCTACGAGCAGTACTTC; CDR3aa: CASRPRTGGSYEQYF
v_gene: TRBV15; j_gene: TRBJ2-3; d_gene: TRBD1; abundance: few; CDR3nt: TGTGCCACCAGCAGAGATGTGACAGGGCAGTTACGCACAGATACGCAGTATTTT; CDR3aa: CATSRDVTGQLRTDTQYF
v_gene: TRBV28; j_gene: TRBJ2-7; d_gene: TRBD2; abundance: -; CDR3nt: TGTGCCAGCAGTTTTCTAGCGGGCTCCTACGAGCAGTACTTC; CDR3aa: CASSFLAGSYEQYF
v_gene: TRBV9; j_gene: TRBJ2-1; d_gene: TRBD2; abundance: few; CDR3nt: TGTGCCAGCAGCGTAGGACTAGCGGGAGGGCCTCAGTTCTTC; CDR3aa: CASSVGLAGGPQFF
v_gene: TRBV9; j_gene: TRBJ2-4; d_gene: TRBD2; abundance: once; CDR3nt: TGTGCCAGCAGCGTAGAATCTAGCGGGACGAAGAACATTCAGTACTTC; CDR3aa: CASSVESSGTKNIQYF
v_gene: TRBV7-3; j_gene: TRBJ1-1; d_gene: -; abundance: -; CDR3nt: TGTGCCAGCAGCTCATTCGCTATCAGGCCGTCGAACACTGAAGCTTTCTTT; CDR3aa: CASSSFAIRPSNTEAFF
v_gene: TRBV18; j_gene: TRBJ2-3; d_gene: TRBD2; abundance: -; CDR3nt: TGTGCCAGCTCGCATCGGGAGGGCGGTGGCACAGATACGCAGTATTTT; CDR3aa: CASSHREGGGTDTQYF
v_gene: TRBV5-6; j_gene: TRBJ2-4; d_gene: TRBD2; abundance: -; CDR3nt: TGTGCCAGCAGCAGCGGACGGGGAGGGGTAGCCAAAAACATTCAGTACTTC; CDR3aa: CASSSGRGGVAKNIQYF
v_gene: TRBV28; j_gene: TRBJ2-7; d_gene: -; abundance: -; CDR3nt: TGTGCCTCCAGGACTATTAACTACGAGCAGTACTTC; CDR3aa: CASRTINYEQYF